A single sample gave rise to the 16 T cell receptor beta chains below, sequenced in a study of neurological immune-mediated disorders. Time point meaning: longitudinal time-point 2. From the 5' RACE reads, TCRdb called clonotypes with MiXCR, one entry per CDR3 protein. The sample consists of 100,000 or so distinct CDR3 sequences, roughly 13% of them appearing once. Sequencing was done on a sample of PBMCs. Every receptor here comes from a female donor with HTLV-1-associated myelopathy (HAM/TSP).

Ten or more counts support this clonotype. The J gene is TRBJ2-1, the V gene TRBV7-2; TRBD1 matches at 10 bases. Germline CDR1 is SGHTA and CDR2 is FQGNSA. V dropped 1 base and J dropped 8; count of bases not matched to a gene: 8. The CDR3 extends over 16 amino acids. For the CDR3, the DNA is TGTGCCAGCAGCTTAGGCCCGGGACAGGGGACCGATGAGCAGTTCTTC. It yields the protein CASSLGPGQGTDEQFF.

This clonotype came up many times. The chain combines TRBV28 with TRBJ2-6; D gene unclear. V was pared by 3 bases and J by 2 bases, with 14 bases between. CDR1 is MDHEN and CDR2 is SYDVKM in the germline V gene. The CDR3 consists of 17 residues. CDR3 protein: CASSLSVVRTGANVLTF. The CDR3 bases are TGTGCCAGCAGTTTGAGTGTAGTGCGGACTGGGGCCAACGTCCTGACTTTC. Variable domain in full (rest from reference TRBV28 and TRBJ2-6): DVKVTQSSRYLVKRTGEKVFLECVQDMDHENMFWYRQDPGLGLRLIYFSYDVKMKEKGDIPEGYSVSREKKERFSLILESASTNQTSMYLCASSLSVVRTGANVLTFGAGSRLTVL.

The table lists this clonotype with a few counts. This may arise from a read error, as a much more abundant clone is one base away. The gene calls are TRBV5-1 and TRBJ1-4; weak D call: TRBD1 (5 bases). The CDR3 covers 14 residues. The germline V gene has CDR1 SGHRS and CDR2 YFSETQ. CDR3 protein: CTSSPDSLNEKLFF. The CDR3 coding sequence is TGCACCAGCAGCCCTGACAGTCTTAATGAAAAACTGTTTTTT.

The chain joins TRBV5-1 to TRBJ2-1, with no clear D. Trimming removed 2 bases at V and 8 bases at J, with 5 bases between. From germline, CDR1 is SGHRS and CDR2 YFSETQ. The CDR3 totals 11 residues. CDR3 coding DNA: TGCGCCAGCAGCTTTTTGGATGAGCAGTTCTTC. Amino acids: CASSFLDEQFF.

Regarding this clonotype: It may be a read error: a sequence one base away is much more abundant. CDR3 coding DNA: TGCAGTGCTAGAGGTAGCGGGGACACCTGGGAGCTGTTTTTT. Its protein product is CSARGSGDTWELFF. This rearrangement joins TRBV20-1 to TRBJ2-2, with 8 bases identical to TRBD2. The CDR3 extends over 14 amino acids. The germline gives CDR1 DFQATT, CDR2 SNEGSKA (reference sequence).

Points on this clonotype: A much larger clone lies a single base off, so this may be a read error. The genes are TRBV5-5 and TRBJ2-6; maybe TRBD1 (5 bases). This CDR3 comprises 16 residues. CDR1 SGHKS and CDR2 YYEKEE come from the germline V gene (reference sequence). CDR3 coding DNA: TGTACCAGCAGCTTGTTAAGGGGCACTGGGGCCAACGTCCTGACTTTC. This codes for CTSSLLRGTGANVLTF.

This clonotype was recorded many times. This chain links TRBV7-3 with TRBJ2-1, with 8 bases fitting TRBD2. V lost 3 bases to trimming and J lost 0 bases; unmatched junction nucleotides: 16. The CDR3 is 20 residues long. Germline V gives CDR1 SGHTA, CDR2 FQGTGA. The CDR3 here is CASSFSGQTGGPGSYNEQFF. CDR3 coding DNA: TGTGCCAGCAGCTTCAGCGGACAAACGGGGGGGCCGGGCTCCTACAATGAGCAGTTCTTC.

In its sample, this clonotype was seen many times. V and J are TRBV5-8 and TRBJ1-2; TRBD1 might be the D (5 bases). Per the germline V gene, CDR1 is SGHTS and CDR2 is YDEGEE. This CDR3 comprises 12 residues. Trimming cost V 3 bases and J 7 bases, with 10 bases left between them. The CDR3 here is CASSWDLSGYTF. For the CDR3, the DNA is TGTGCCAGCAGCTGGGACCTTTCTGGCTACACCTTC.

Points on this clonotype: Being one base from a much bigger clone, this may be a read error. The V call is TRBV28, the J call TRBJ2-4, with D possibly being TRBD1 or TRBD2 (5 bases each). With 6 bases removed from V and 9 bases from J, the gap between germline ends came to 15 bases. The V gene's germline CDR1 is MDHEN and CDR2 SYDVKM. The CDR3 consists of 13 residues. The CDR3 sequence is CASRSQGEGIQYF. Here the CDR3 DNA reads TGTGCCAGCAGAAGCCAGGGTGAGGGCATTCAGTACTTC.

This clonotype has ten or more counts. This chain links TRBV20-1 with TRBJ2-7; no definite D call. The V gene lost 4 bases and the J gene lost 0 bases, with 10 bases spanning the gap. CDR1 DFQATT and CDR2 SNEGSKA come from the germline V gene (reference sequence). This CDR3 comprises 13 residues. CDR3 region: CSANDVGSYEQYF. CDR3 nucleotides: TGCAGTGCTAACGACGTGGGCTCCTACGAGCAGTACTTC.

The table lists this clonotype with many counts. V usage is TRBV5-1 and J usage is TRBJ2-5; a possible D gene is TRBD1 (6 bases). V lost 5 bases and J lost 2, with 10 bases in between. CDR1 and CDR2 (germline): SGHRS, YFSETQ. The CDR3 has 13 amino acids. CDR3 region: CASRPGAQETQYF. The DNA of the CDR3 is TGCGCCAGCAGACCAGGGGCTCAAGAGACCCAGTACTTC.

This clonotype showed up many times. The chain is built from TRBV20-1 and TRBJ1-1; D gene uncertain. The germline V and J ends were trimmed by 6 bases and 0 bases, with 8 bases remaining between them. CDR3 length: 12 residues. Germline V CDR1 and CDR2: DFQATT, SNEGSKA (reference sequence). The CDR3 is CSAIRLNTEAFF. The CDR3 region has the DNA TGCAGTGCCATCCGGTTGAACACTGAAGCTTTCTTT.

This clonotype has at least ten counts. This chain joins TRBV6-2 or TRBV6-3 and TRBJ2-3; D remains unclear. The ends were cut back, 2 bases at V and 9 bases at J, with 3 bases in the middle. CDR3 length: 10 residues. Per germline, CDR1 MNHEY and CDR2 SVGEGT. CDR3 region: CASSYDTQYF. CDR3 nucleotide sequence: TGTGCCAGCAGTTACGACACGCAGTATTTT.

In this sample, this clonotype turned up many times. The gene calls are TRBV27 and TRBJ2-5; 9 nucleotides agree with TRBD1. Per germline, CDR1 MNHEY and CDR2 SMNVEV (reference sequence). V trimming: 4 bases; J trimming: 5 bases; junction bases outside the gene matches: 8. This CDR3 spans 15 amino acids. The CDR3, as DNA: TGTGCCAGCAGTTCCGGGACAGGGTTTCGGGAGACCCAGTACTTC. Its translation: CASSSGTGFRETQYF.

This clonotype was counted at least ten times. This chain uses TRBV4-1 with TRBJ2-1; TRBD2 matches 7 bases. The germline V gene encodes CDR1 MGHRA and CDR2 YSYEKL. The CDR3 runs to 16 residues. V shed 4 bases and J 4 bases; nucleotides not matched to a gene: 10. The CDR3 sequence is CASSLDRGVRYNEQFF. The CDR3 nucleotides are TGCGCCAGCAGCCTGGACCGGGGGGTTCGGTACAATGAGCAGTTCTTC.

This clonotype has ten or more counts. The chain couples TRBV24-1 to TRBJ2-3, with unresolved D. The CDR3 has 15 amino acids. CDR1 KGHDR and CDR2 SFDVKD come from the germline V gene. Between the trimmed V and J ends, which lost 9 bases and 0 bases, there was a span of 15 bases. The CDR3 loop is CATSGPASSTDTQYF. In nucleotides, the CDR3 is TGTGCCACCTCCGGCCCGGCCTCTAGCACAGATACGCAGTATTTT.